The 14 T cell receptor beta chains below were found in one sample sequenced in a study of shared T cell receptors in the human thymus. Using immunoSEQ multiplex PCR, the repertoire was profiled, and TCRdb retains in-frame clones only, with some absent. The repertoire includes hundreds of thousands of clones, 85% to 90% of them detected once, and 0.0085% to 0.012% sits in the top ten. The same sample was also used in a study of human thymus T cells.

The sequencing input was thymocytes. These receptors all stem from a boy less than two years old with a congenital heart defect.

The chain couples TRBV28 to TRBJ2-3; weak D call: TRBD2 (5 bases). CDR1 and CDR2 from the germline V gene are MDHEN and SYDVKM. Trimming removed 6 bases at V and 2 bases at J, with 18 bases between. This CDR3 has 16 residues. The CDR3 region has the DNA TGTGCCAGCAGCCCACGAGGGCCGGAGGACACAGATACGCAGTATTTT. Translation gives CASSPRGPEDTDTQYF.

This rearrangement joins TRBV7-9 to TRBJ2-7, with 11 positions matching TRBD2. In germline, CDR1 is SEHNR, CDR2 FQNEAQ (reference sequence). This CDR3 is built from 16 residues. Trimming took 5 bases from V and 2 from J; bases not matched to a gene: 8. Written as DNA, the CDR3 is TGTGCCAGCAGCCTGTCGACTAGCGGGATAGCCTACGAGCAGTACTTC. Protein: CASSLSTSGIAYEQYF.

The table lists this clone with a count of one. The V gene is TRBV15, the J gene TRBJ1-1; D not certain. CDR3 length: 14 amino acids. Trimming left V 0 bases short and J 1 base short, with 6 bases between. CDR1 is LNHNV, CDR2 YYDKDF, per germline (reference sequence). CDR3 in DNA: TGTGCCACCAGCAGAGATGGCAGGAACACTGAAGCTTTCTTT. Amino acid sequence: CATSRDGRNTEAFF.

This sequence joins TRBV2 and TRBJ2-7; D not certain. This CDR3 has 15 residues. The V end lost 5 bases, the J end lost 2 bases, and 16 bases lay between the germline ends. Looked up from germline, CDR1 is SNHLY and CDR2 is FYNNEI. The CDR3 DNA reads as TGTGCCAGCAGTTCTTACTGCGGAGCCCCCTACGAGCAGTACTTC. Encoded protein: CASSSYCGAPYEQYF.

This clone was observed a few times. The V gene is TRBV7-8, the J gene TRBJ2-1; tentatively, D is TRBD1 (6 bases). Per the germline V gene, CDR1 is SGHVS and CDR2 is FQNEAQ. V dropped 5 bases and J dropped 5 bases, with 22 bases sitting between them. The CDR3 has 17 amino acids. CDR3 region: CASSPGEGGWADNEQFF. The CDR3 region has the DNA TGTGCCAGCAGCCCCGGTGAAGGGGGTTGGGCGGACAATGAGCAGTTCTTC. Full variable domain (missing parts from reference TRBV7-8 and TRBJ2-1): GAGVSQSPRYKVAKRGQDVALRCDPISGHVSLFWYQQALGQGPEFLTYFQNEAQLDKSGLPSDRFFAERPEGSVSTLKIQRTQQEDSAVYLCASSPGEGGWADNEQFFGPGTRLTVL.

The DNA for the CDR3 is TGCGCCAGCAGTGAGCACAGGGCCCAATCCTACGAGCAGTACTTC. Translating gives CASSEHRAQSYEQYF. The chain joins TRBV10-1 to TRBJ2-7; D may be TRBD1 (6 bases). The CDR3 extends over 15 amino acids. Looked up from germline, CDR1 is WNHNN and CDR2 is SYGVQD (reference sequence). V dropped 2 bases and J dropped 1 base, with 12 bases sitting between them.

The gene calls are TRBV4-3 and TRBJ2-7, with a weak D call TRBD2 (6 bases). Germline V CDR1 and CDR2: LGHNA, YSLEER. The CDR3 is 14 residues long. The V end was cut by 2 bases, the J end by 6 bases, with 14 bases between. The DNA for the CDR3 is TGCGCCAGCAGCCAATGGAGGGACCACCGCGAGCAGTACTTC. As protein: CASSQWRDHREQYF.

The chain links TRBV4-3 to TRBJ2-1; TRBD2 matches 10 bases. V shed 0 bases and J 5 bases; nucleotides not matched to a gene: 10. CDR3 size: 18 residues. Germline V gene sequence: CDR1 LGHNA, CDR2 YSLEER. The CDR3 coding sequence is TGCGCCAGCAGCCAAGATCTGGCTAGCGGGAGTTATGACAATGAGCAGTTCTTC. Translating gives CASSQDLASGSYDNEQFF.

CDR3 sequence (DNA): TGTGCCAGCAGCTCGGAGGGTCAAGGCAAGGAGACCCAGTACTTC. It encodes CASSSEGQGKETQYF. The rearrangement links TRBV7-3 to TRBJ2-5; D is possibly TRBD2 (6 bases). The CDR3 is made up of 15 amino acids. V gave up 4 bases and J gave up 5 bases, with 17 bases separating them. The germline gives CDR1 SGHTA, CDR2 FQGTGA.

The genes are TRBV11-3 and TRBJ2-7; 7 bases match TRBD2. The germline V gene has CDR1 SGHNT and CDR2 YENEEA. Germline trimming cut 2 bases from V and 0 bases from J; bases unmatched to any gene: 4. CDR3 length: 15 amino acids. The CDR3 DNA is TGTGCCAGCAGCTTAAACCGGGACTACTCCTACGAGCAGTACTTC. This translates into CASSLNRDYSYEQYF.

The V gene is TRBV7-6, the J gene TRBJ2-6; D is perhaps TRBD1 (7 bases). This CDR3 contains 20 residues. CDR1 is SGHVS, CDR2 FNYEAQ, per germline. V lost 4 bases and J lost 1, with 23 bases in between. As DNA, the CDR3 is TGTGCCAGCAGCTCCTCCCCGGAGGGCAGGGGGAAGTCTGGGGCCAACGTCCTGACTTTC. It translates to CASSSSPEGRGKSGANVLTF.

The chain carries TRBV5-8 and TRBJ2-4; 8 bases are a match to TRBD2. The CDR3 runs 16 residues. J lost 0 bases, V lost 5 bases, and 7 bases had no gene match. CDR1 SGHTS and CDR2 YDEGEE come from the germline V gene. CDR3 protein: CASRVGRGVAKNIQYF. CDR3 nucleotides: TGTGCCAGCAGGGTGGGGCGGGGGGTAGCCAAAAACATTCAGTACTTC.

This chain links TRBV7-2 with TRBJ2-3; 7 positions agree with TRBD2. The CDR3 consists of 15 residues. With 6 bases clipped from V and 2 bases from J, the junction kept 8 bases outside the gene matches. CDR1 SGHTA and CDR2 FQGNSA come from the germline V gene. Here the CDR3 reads CASRSGLVYTDTQYF. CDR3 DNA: TGTGCCAGCAGATCTGGACTAGTCTACACAGATACGCAGTATTTT.

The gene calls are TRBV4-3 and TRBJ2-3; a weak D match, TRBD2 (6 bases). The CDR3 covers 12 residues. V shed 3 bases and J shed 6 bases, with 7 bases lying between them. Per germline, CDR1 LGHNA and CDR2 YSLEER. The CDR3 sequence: CASSQRGDTQYF. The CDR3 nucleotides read TGCGCCAGCAGCCAGCGGGGTGATACGCAGTATTTT.